Sequencing of this T cell receptor beta chain was carried out in a study of identical twins. V dropped 0 bases and J dropped 8 bases, with 9 bases sitting between them. CDR3 size: 13 residues. Per germline, CDR1 SGHRS and CDR2 YFSETQ. This clonotype was picked up many times. The antigen remains unidentified. Findings and caveats of the study: Modeled out-of-frame TCR alpha sharing in monozygotic twins fell below observed levels.

TCRdb reanalysed the 5' RACE reads using MiXCR and keeps one entry per CDR3 protein. The sample carries about 470,000 distinct CDR3 sequences, roughly 26% recorded once. The sample was also reused in another study, on T cells expressing NK-cell markers. Per that study: The HCMV specificity of the expanded NKG2C+ T cell clones stayed unresolved.

The origin of this receptor is a woman under 30 in good health. This chain links TRBV5-1 with TRBJ2-1, with a weak D call TRBD2 (6 bases). The material sequenced was CD4+ T cells sorted from blood. The CDR3 is CASSLGGEHEQFF. For the CDR3, the DNA is TGCGCCAGCAGCTTGGGGGGGGAGCATGAGCAGTTCTTC.